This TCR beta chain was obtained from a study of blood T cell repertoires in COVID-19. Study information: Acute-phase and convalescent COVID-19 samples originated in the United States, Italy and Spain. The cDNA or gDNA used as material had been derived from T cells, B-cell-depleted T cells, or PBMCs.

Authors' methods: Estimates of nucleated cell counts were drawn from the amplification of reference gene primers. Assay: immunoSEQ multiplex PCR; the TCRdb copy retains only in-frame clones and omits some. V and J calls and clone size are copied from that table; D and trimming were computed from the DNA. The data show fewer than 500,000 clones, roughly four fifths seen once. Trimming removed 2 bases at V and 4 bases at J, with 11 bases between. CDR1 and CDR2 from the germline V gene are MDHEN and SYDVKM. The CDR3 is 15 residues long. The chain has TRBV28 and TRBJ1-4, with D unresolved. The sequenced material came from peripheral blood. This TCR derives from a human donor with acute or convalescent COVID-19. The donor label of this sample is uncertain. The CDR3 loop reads CASSLPNSHNEKLFF. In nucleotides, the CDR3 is TGTGCCAGCAGTTTACCCAACAGCCATAATGAAAAACTGTTTTTT. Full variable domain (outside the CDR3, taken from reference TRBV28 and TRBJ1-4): DVKVTQSSRYLVKRTGEKVFLECVQDMDHENMFWYRQDPGLGLRLIYFSYDVKMKEKGDIPEGYSVSREKKERFSLILESASTNQTSMYLCASSLPNSHNEKLFFGSGTQLSVL.